The 20 T cell receptor beta chains listed next were all sequenced from one sample in a study of patients and donors after allogeneic stem cell transplantation. TCRdb analysed the RT-PCR reads with MiXCR anew, one entry per CDR3 protein. The repertoire has about 960,000 distinct CDR3 sequences, over 15% of them found once; the top ten carry 5% to 7.5%. The sample taken for sequencing was blood, either unsorted or a sorted T cell fraction (not recorded which). These TCRs come from a human donor who was either an allogeneic HSCT recipient or a stem cell or donor lymphocyte infusion donor (not recorded which). It is not recorded whose cells these are; they may come from a transplant donor.

This clonotype has just a few counts. This chain connects TRBV7-8 to TRBJ2-7, with D perhaps TRBD2 (6 bases). CDR1 and CDR2 from the germline V gene are SGHVS and FQNEAQ. The germline V and J ends were trimmed by 5 bases and 2 bases, with 13 bases remaining between them. The CDR3 spans 14 residues. The CDR3 loop is CASSPKWGAYEQYF. CDR3 DNA sequence: TGTGCCAGCAGCCCGAAGTGGGGGGCCTACGAGCAGTACTTC.

The DNA for the CDR3 is TGTGCCAGCAGCTTAGCGACTAGCGGGGGGGACATTCAGTACTTC. This sequence encodes CASSLATSGGDIQYF. This chain joins TRBV7-9 and TRBJ2-4, with 14 bases matching TRBD2. Germline trimming cut 0 bases from V and 8 bases from J; bases unmatched to any gene: 0. Germline CDR1 and CDR2: SEHNR and FQNEAQ (reference sequence). The CDR3 totals 15 residues.

The chain combines TRBV9 with TRBJ1-2, with D maybe TRBD1 (5 bases). Trimming took 4 bases from V and 4 from J, leaving 14 bases between them. This CDR3 spans 14 amino acids. CDR1 is SGDLS and CDR2 is YYNGEE in the germline V gene. The CDR3 protein is CASSRGDGSYGYTF. The CDR3 coding sequence is TGTGCCAGCAGCCGGGGGGACGGCTCCTATGGCTACACCTTC.

This clonotype was recorded at least ten times. The chain couples TRBV11-2 to TRBJ2-1; tentatively, D is TRBD2 (6 bases). Trimming pared 5 bases from V and 9 bases from J, leaving 11 bases between. The CDR3 length is 12 residues. Germline lookup yields CDR1 SGHAT and CDR2 FQNNGV. CDR3 bases: TGTGCCAGCAGCCCCGGGGGTGGTGAGCAGTTCTTC. Its translation: CASSPGGGEQFF.

This clonotype was seen a handful of times. The genes are TRBV12-3 or TRBV12-4 and TRBJ2-3; D ambiguous. CDR3 length equals 12 residues. Trimming stripped 6 bases from V and 4 bases from J, with 8 bases between. This CDR3 reads CASSVSADTQYF. The CDR3 DNA is TGTGCCAGCAGCGTAAGTGCAGATACGCAGTATTTT.

The chain couples TRBV6-5 to TRBJ1-2, with TRBD1 matching over 7 bases. In germline, CDR1 is MNHEY, CDR2 SVGAGI. The V segment lost 2 bases and the J segment 6 bases; nucleotides outside the gene matches: 6. The CDR3 loop spans 14 amino acids. The CDR3 DNA follows: TGTGCCAGCAGTTACGTCACAGGGGTCCATGGCTACACCTTC. Translated, it gives CASSYVTGVHGYTF.

The chain uses TRBV7-9 and TRBJ2-3; perhaps TRBD2 as D (6 bases). CDR1 and CDR2 from the germline V gene are SEHNR and FQNEAQ (reference sequence). CDR3 size: 15 residues. V lost 5 bases to trimming and J lost 0 bases, with 12 bases between them. The DNA of the CDR3 is TGTGCCAGCAGCCCCCGGGACTTAAGCACAGATACGCAGTATTTT. Its protein product is CASSPRDLSTDTQYF.

The chain combines TRBV6-5 with TRBJ2-5; D possibly corresponds to TRBD1 (5 bases). V was shortened by 6 bases and J by 7 bases, with 12 bases between the two germline ends. Germline CDR1 is MNHEY and CDR2 is SVGAGI. The CDR3 has 12 residues. The CDR3 reads CASRGASGTQYF. The DNA of the CDR3 is TGTGCCAGCAGAGGGGCGTCGGGGACCCAGTACTTC.

This clonotype was seen many times. V is TRBV27 and J is TRBJ1-5, with D hard to call. In germline, CDR1 is MNHEY, CDR2 SMNVEV (reference sequence). Deletions cut 6 bases from V and 3 bases from J, with 9 bases between. There are 13 residues in the CDR3. The CDR3 spells CASRGSFNQPQHF. The CDR3 DNA is TGTGCCAGCAGGGGATCCTTCAATCAGCCCCAGCATTTT.

Concerning this clonotype: A read error may account for a junction end that differs from germline. The V call is TRBV5-1, the J call TRBJ1-1, with 7 nucleotides matching TRBD1. The CDR3 is 15 residues long. Germline values: CDR1 SGHRS, CDR2 YFSETQ. CDR3 protein: CASSLGQGMKTEAFF. Written as DNA, the CDR3 is TGCGCCAGCAGCTTGGGACAGGGAATGAAAACTGAAGCTTTCTTT.

The rearrangement joins TRBV6-2 or TRBV6-3 to TRBJ2-7; D unclear. CDR1 is MNHEY, CDR2 SVGEGT, per germline. The ends were cut back, 7 bases at V and 7 bases at J, with 17 bases in the middle. The CDR3 length is 13 residues. For the CDR3, the DNA is TGTGCCAGCAATCACCAGGCCTCGAGGGAGCAGTACTTC. Residues: CASNHQASREQYF.

This clonotype was seen more than once but under ten times. The rearrangement uses TRBV20-1 and TRBJ2-7; maybe TRBD2 (5 bases). The length of the CDR3 is 14 residues. Trimming took 2 bases from V and 4 from J, leaving 15 bases between them. Germline V gives CDR1 DFQATT, CDR2 SNEGSKA (reference sequence). CDR3 in amino acids: CSARRELRGYEQYF. The CDR3 region has the DNA TGCAGTGCTAGACGTGAGCTGCGAGGGTACGAGCAGTACTTC.

DNA for the CDR3: TGTGCCACCAGTGATCCCTACAGAGTTGCAGGTGGGGCCAACGTCCTGACTTTC. Protein: CATSDPYRVAGGANVLTF. V gene TRBV24-1 combines with J gene TRBJ2-6; D not resolved. The CDR3 is 18 residues long. Germline loops: CDR1 KGHDR, CDR2 SFDVKD. V lost 3 bases and J 3 bases, leaving 17 bases between the germline ends.

This chain connects TRBV12-3 or TRBV12-4 to TRBJ2-7; TRBD1 might be the D (6 bases). The CDR3 runs to 14 residues. Trimming removed 7 bases from V and 5 bases from J, with 18 bases in between. The CDR3 DNA sequence: TGTGCCAGCAAAGTCACAGGGCCCGGCGACGAGCAGTACTTC. Its protein product is CASKVTGPGDEQYF.

The table lists this clonotype with many counts. The chain uses TRBV12-3 or TRBV12-4 and TRBJ2-7; TRBD1 matches at 8 bases. CDR3 length equals 14 residues. V lost 3 bases, J lost 3 bases, and 4 bases stayed unmatched. CDR3 nucleotide sequence: TGTGCCAGCAGTTTCCCAGGGGGCGACTACGAGCAGTACTTC. Residues: CASSFPGGDYEQYF.

This clonotype was picked up a small number of times. This chain connects TRBV20-1 to TRBJ2-1, with D unresolved. This CDR3 region has 14 residues. Between the trimmed V and J ends, which lost 0 bases and 10 bases, there was a span of 16 bases. Per germline, CDR1 DFQATT and CDR2 SNEGSKA (reference sequence). The CDR3 here is CSARDPGRHSEQFF. CDR3 sequence (DNA): TGCAGTGCTAGAGATCCGGGCCGCCATTCGGAGCAGTTCTTC.

There are a few counts of this clonotype. This chain connects TRBV20-1 to TRBJ2-7; D is ambiguous. Trimming took 4 bases from V and 5 from J, leaving 15 bases between them. Looked up from germline, CDR1 is DFQATT and CDR2 is SNEGSKA (reference sequence). This CDR3 is 13 amino acids long. The CDR3 region is CSATFVNKDEQYF. The CDR3 DNA reads as TGCAGTGCTACCTTCGTTAACAAGGACGAGCAGTACTTC.

The V call is TRBV6-1, the J call TRBJ2-1, with D unresolved. CDR1 is MNHNS and CDR2 is SASEGT in the germline V gene. V lost 10 bases and J lost 6, with 19 bases in between. The CDR3 is 14 amino acids. CDR3 DNA sequence: TGTGCCACTCGCGAGATCCGGCCAGTCAATGAGCAGTTCTTC. It is translated as CATREIRPVNEQFF.

This chain links TRBV20-1 with TRBJ1-4; no reliable D call. The germline V gene encodes CDR1 DFQATT and CDR2 SNEGSKA (reference sequence). Trimming took 0 bases from V and 7 from J, leaving 15 bases between them. There are 15 residues in the CDR3. Written as DNA, the CDR3 is TGCAGTGCTAGAGATCCCGGAGGGCCGGGTGAAAAACTGTTTTTT. Its translation: CSARDPGGPGEKLFF.

This clonotype was seen only a few times. The V gene is TRBV6-2 or TRBV6-3, the J gene TRBJ2-7, with D unclear. The length of the CDR3 is 11 residues. V lost 0 bases, J lost 9 bases, and 6 bases lay in between. Germline loops: CDR1 MNHEY, CDR2 SVGEGT. CDR3 amino acids: CASSYSGWQYF. The DNA of the CDR3 is TGTGCCAGCAGTTACTCGGGATGGCAGTACTTC.